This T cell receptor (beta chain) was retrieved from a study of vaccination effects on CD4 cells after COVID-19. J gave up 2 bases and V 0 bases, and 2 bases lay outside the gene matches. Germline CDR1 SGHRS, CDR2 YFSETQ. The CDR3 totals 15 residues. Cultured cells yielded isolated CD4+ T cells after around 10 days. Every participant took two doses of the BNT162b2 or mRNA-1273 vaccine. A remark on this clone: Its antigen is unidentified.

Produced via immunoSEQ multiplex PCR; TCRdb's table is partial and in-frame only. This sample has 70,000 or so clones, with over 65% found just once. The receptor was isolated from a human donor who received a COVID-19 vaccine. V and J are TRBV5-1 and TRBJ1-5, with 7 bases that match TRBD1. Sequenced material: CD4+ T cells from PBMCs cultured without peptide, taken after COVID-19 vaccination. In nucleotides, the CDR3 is TGCGCCAGCAGCTTGGGGACAGGAGGCAATCAGCCCCAGCATTTT. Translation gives CASSLGTGGNQPQHF.